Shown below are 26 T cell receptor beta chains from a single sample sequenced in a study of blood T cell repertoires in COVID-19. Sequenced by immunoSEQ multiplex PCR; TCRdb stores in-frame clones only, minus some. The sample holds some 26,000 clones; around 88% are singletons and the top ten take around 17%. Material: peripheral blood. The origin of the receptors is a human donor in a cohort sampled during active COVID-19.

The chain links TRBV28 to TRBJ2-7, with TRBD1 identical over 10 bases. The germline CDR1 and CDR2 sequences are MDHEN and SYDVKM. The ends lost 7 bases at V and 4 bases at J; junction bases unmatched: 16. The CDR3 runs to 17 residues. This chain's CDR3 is CASTPWGRQGAVYEQYF. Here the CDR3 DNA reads TGTGCCAGCACCCCCTGGGGACGACAGGGGGCAGTTTACGAGCAGTACTTC.

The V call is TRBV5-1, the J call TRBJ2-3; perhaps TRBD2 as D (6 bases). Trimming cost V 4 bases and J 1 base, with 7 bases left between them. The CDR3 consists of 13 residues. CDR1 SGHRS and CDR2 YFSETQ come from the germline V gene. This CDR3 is CASSPGGTDTQYF. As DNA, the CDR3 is TGCGCCAGCAGCCCGGGGGGCACAGATACGCAGTATTTT. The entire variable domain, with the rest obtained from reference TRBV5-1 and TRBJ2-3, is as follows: KAGVTQTPRYLIKTRGQQVTLSCSPISGHRSVSWYQQTPGQGLQFLFEYFSETQRNKGNFPGRFSGRQFSNSRSEMNVSTLELGDSALYLCASSPGGTDTQYFGPGTRLTVL.

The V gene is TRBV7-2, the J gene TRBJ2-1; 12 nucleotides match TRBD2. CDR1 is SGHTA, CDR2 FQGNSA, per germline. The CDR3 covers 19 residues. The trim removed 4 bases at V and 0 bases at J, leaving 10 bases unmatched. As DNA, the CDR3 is TGTGCCAGCAGCTCCCCGGGACTAGCGGGTGGAGGCTCCTACAATGAGCAGTTCTTC. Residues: CASSSPGLAGGGSYNEQFF.

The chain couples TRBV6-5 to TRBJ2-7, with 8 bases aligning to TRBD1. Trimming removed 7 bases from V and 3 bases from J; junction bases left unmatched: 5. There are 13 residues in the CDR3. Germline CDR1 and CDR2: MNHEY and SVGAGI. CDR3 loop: CASTYGQGYEQYF. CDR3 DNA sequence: TGTGCCAGCACCTACGGACAGGGCTACGAGCAGTACTTC.

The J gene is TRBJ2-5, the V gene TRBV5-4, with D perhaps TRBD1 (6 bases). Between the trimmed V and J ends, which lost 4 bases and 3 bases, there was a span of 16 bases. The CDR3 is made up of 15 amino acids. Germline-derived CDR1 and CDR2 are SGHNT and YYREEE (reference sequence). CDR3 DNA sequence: TGTGCCAGCAGCCCCAGGGGCCAGGGGAAAGAGACCCAGTACTTC. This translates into CASSPRGQGKETQYF.

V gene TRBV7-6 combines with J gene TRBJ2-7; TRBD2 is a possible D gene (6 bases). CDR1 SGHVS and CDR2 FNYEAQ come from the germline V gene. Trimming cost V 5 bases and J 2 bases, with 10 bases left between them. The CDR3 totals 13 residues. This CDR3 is CASSRGLTYEQYF. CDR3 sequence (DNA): TGTGCCAGCAGCCGGGGACTTACCTACGAGCAGTACTTC.

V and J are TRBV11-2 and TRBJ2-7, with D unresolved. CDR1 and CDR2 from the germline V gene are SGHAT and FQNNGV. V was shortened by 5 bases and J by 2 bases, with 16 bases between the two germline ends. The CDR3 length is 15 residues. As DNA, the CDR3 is TGTGCCAGCAGCCAATACAGTACCCGAACCTACGAGCAGTACTTC. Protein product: CASSQYSTRTYEQYF.

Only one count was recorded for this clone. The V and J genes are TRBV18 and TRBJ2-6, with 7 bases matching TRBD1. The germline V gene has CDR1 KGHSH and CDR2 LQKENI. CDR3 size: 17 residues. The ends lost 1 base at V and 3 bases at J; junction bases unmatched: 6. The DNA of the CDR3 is TGTGCCAGCTCACCACGACAGGGACGGGATGGGGCCAACGTCCTGACTTTC. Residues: CASSPRQGRDGANVLTF.

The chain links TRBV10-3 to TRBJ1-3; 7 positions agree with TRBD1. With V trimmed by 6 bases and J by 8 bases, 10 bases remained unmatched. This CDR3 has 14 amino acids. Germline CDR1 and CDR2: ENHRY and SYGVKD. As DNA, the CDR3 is TGTGCCATCAGCCAGGACCAGGGGGGTTACACCATATATTTT. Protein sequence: CAISQDQGGYTIYF.

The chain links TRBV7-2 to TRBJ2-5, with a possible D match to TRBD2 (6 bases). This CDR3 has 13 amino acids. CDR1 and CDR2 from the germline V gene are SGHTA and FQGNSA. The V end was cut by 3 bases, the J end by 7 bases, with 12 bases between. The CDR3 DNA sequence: TGTGCCAGCAGCTTGGGGACTCGAGGGACCCAGTACTTC. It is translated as CASSLGTRGTQYF.

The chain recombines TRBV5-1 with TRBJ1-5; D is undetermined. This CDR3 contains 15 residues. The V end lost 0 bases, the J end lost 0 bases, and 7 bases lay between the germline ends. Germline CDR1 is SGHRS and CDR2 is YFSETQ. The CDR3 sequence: CASSLDGSSNQPQHF. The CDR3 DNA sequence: TGCGCCAGCAGCTTGGACGGTAGTAGCAATCAGCCCCAGCATTTT.

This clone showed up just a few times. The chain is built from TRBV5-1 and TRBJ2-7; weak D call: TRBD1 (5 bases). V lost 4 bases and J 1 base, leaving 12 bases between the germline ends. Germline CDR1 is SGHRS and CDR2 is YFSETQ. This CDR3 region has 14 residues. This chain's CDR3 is CASSPGATSYEQYF. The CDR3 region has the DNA TGCGCCAGCAGCCCTGGGGCCACTTCCTACGAGCAGTACTTC.

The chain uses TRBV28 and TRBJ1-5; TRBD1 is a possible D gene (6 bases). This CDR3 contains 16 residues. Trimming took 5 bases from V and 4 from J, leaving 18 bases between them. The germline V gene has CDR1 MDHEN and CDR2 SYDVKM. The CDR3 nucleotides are TGTGCCAGCAGTCTCCTTCAAAACAGGGAAAATCAGCCCCAGCATTTT. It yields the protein CASSLLQNRENQPQHF.

CDR3 nucleotide sequence: TGCGCCAGCAGCCAAGATGAGGGGGCTTTAGTAGCCAAAAACATTCAGTACTTC. As protein: CASSQDEGALVAKNIQYF. The rearrangement joins TRBV4-1 to TRBJ2-4; 7 bases fit TRBD1. Germline values: CDR1 MGHRA, CDR2 YSYEKL. The V and J ends lost 0 bases and 0 bases, in that order; junction bases with no gene match: 8. CDR3 size: 18 residues.

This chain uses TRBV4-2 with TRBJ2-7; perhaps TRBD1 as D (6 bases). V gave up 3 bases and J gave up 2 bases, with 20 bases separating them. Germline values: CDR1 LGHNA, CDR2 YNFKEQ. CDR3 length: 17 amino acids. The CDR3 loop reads CASSHSWRRGTPYEQYF. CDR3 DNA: TGTGCCAGCAGCCACTCGTGGAGAAGGGGGACGCCCTACGAGCAGTACTTC.

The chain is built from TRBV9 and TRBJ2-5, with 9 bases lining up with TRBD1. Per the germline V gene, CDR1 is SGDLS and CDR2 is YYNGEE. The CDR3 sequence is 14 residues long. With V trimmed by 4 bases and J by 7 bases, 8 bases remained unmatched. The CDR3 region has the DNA TGTGCCAGCAGCCCCACGACAGGGGGGGGGACCCAGTACTTC. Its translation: CASSPTTGGGTQYF. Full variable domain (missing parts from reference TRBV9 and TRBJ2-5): DSGVTQTPKHLITATGQRVTLRCSPRSGDLSVYWYQQSLDQGLQFLIQYYNGEERAKGNILERFSAQQFPDLHSELNLSSLELGDSALYFCASSPTTGGGTQYFGPGTRLLVL.

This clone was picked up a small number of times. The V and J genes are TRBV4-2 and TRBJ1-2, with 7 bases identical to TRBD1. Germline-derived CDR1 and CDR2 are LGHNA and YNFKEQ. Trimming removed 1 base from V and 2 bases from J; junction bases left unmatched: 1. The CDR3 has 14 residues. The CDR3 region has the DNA TGTGCCAGCAGCCAAGCGACAGGGAACTATGGCTACACCTTC. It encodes CASSQATGNYGYTF.

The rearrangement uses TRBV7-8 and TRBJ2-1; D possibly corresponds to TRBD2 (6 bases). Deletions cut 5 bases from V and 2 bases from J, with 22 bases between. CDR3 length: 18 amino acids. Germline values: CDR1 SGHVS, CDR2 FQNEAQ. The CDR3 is CASSQKGLPARAYNEQFF. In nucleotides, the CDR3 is TGTGCCAGCAGCCAAAAGGGACTCCCCGCTAGGGCCTACAATGAGCAGTTCTTC.

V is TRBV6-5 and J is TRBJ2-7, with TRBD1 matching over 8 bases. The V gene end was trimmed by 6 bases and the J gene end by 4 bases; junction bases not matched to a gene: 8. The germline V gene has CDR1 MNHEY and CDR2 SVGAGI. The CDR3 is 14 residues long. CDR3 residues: CASSSGTGLYEQYF. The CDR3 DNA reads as TGTGCCAGCAGCTCCGGGACAGGACTTTACGAGCAGTACTTC.

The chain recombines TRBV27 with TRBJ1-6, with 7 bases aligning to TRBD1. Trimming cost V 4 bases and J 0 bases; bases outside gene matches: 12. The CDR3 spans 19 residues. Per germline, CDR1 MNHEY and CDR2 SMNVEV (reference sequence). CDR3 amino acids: CASSSRWTGVSSYNSPLHF. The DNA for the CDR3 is TGTGCCAGCAGTTCACGATGGACAGGAGTGAGCTCCTATAATTCACCCCTCCACTTT.

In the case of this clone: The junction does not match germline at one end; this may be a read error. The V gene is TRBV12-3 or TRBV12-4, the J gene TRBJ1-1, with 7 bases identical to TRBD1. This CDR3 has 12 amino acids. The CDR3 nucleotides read TGTGCCAGCAGTCTACAGGGGAGGCCTAGGGTTTTT. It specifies CASSLQGRPRVF.

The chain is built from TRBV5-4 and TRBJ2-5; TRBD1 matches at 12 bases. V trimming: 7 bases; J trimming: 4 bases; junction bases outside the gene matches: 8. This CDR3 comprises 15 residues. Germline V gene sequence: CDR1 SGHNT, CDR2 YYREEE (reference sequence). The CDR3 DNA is TGTGCCAGCGCCCCGGGACAGGGGGCAGGAGAGACCCAGTACTTC. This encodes CASAPGQGAGETQYF.

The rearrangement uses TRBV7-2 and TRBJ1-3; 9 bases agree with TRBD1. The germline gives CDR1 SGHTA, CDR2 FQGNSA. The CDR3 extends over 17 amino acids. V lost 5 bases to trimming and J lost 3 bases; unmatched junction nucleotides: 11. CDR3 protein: CASSESGTGQYGNTIYF. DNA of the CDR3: TGTGCCAGCAGCGAATCCGGGACAGGGCAATATGGAAACACCATATATTTT.

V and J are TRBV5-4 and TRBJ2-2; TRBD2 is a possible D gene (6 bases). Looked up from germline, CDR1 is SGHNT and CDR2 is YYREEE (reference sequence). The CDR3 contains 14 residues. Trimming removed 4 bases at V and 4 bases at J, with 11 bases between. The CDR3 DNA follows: TGTGCCAGCAGCACGGGACTCTCCACCGGGGAGCTGTTTTTT. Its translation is CASSTGLSTGELFF.

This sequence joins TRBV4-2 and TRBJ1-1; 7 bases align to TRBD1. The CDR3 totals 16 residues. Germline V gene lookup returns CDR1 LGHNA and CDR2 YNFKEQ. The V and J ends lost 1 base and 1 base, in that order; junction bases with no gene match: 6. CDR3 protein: CASSQGNRGGNTEAFF. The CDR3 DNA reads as TGTGCCAGCAGCCAAGGAAACAGGGGAGGGAACACTGAAGCTTTCTTT.

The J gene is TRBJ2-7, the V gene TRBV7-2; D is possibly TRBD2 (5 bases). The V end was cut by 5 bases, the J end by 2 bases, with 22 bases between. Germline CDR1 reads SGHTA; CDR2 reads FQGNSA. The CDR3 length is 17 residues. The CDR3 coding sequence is TGTGCCAGCAGCCCACTACGGTCGGGGTTTCCTACCTACGAGCAGTACTTC. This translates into CASSPLRSGFPTYEQYF.